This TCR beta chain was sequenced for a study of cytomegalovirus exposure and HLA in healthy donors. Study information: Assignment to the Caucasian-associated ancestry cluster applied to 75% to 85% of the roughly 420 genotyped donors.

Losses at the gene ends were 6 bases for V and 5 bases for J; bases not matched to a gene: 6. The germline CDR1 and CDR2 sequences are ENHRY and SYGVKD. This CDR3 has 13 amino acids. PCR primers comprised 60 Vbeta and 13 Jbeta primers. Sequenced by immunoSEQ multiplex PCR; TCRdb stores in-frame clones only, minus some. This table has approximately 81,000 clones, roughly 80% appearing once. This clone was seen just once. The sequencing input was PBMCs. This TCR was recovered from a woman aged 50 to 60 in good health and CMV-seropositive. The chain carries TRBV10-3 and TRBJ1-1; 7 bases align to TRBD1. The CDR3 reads CAIRLDRETEAFF. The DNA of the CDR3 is TGTGCCATCAGGCTAGACAGGGAGACTGAAGCTTTCTTT.